The 19 T cell receptor beta chains listed next were all sequenced from one sample in a study of blood T cell repertoires in COVID-19. Using immunoSEQ multiplex PCR, the repertoire was profiled, and TCRdb retains in-frame clones only, with some absent. This table holds about 400,000 clones, approximately 85% found once. The sequenced sample consisted of PBMCs or T cells enriched from blood (not recorded which). The receptors originated from a woman in her forties with acute COVID-19.

The chain recombines TRBV7-2 with TRBJ1-5, with D perhaps matching TRBD1 (5 bases). Germline assignment: CDR1 SGHTA and CDR2 FQGNSA. There are 15 residues in the CDR3. V lost 7 bases and J 7 bases, leaving 20 bases between the germline ends. The CDR3, as DNA: TGTGCCAGCAACGCCGGGACCCGCAGCGGGCAGCCCCAGCATTTT. Translating gives CASNAGTRSGQPQHF. Full variable domain (rest looked up from reference TRBV7-2 and TRBJ1-5): GAGVSQSPSNKVTEKGKDVELRCDPISGHTALYWYRQSLGQGLEFLIYFQGNSAPDKSGLPSDRFSAERTGGSVSTLTIQRTQQEDSAVYLCASNAGTRSGQPQHFGDGTRLSIL.

The chain joins TRBV18 to TRBJ1-6, with D perhaps matching TRBD1 (5 bases). Germline-derived CDR1 and CDR2 are KGHSH and LQKENI. The length of the CDR3 is 15 residues. Trimming took 5 bases from V and 6 from J, leaving 14 bases between them. CDR3 sequence: CASSDSGNSNSPLHF. The CDR3 nucleotides are TGTGCCAGCTCAGATTCAGGGAATTCTAATTCACCCCTCCACTTT.

This chain uses TRBV5-8 with TRBJ2-1, with D possibly TRBD1 on 5 matching bases. Trimming removed 3 bases from V and 1 base from J, with 17 bases in between. The V gene's germline CDR1 is SGHTS and CDR2 YDEGEE. The CDR3 contains 17 residues. CDR3 nucleotide sequence: TGTGCCAGCAGCTCCCCACCAAGGGGCCGTTCCTACAATGAGCAGTTCTTC. This codes for CASSSPPRGRSYNEQFF.

The CDR3 is CASSYALAGADTQYF. The CDR3 coding sequence is TGTGCCAGCAGTTACGCTCTAGCGGGGGCAGATACGCAGTATTTT. The rearrangement joins TRBV6-5 to TRBJ2-3; 10 bases match TRBD2. The junction had 3 bases not matched to a gene; V was cut back by 2 bases and J by 4 bases. The CDR3 length is 15 residues. Germline CDR1 is MNHEY and CDR2 is SVGAGI.

This clone has just a few counts. The V gene is TRBV29-1, the J gene TRBJ1-2; D possibly corresponds to TRBD1 (5 bases). CDR3 length equals 13 residues. V shed 1 base and J shed 5 bases, with 11 bases lying between them. Germline-derived CDR1 and CDR2 are SQVTM and ANQGSEA. CDR3 sequence: CSVEVGGWYGYTF. The CDR3 bases are TGCAGCGTTGAAGTCGGGGGTTGGTATGGCTACACCTTC.

This clone was picked up one time. This chain links TRBV12-3 or TRBV12-4 with TRBJ1-6; 8 nucleotides agree with TRBD1. Unmatched junction bases numbered 9, after V lost 10 bases and J lost 10 bases. The CDR3 spans 13 residues. The chain's CDR3 is CATTGVGGSPLHF. CDR3 coding DNA: TGTGCCACGACAGGGGTAGGAGGATCACCCCTCCACTTT.

The chain uses TRBV6-5 and TRBJ1-1; possible D gene TRBD1, 5 bases. CDR3 size: 16 residues. Germline lookup yields CDR1 MNHEY and CDR2 SVGAGI. Trimming left V 1 base short and J 4 bases short, with 16 bases between. In DNA form, the CDR3 reads TGTGCCAGCAGTTACTACAGGACGGCGACCCCCACTGAAGCTTTCTTT. This encodes CASSYYRTATPTEAFF.

This chain joins TRBV3-1 (or the pseudogene TRBV3-2) and TRBJ1-1; weak D call: TRBD1 (5 bases). Germline values: CDR1 LGHDT, CDR2 YNNKEL (reference sequence). V was cut by 1 base and J by 4 bases, with 10 bases left in between. CDR3 length: 14 amino acids. Here the CDR3 DNA reads TGTGCCAGCAGCCAAGCTTTACAGGTCACTGAAGCTTTCTTT. It specifies CASSQALQVTEAFF.

The chain carries TRBV6-5 and TRBJ2-2; weak D call: TRBD2 (5 bases). V was cut by 7 bases and J by 7 bases, with 10 bases left in between. Germline V gene sequence: CDR1 MNHEY, CDR2 SVGAGI. This CDR3 spans 12 amino acids. The CDR3 DNA follows: TGTGCCAGCACCACGAGGGTCGGGGAGCTGTTTTTT. Translation: CASTTRVGELFF.

The chain has TRBV11-2 and TRBJ2-3; 9 bases are a match to TRBD2. The CDR3 loop spans 16 amino acids. Germline V lookup: CDR1 SGHAT, CDR2 FQNNGV. J was trimmed by 3 bases and V by 5 bases; bases with no gene match: 9. For the CDR3, the DNA is TGTGCCAGCAGCCTCTTAGGCGGGGGGGCGACAGATACGCAGTATTTT. Amino acids: CASSLLGGGATDTQYF.

This sequence joins TRBV30 and TRBJ1-5, with a possible D match to TRBD1 (6 bases). The germline V gene has CDR1 GTSNPN and CDR2 SVGIG (reference sequence). The CDR3 is 14 amino acids. V lost 2 bases and J lost 6, with 14 bases in between. The CDR3 loop is CAWSLLARGQPQHF. In DNA form, the CDR3 reads TGTGCCTGGAGTTTACTGGCCAGGGGTCAGCCCCAGCATTTT.

This rearrangement joins TRBV11-2 to TRBJ2-5; D might be TRBD1 (6 bases). The V end was cut by 5 bases, the J end by 0 bases, with 13 bases between. Looked up from germline, CDR1 is SGHAT and CDR2 is FQNNGV. The CDR3 runs 15 residues. Here the CDR3 DNA reads TGTGCCAGCAGCCCCCGGACAGATTACCAAGAGACCCAGTACTTC. Its translation is CASSPRTDYQETQYF.

V is TRBV6-1 and J is TRBJ1-1; perhaps TRBD1 as D (6 bases). Trimming removed 4 bases at V and 3 bases at J, with 15 bases between. Germline-derived CDR1 and CDR2 are MNHNS and SASEGT. CDR3 length equals 15 residues. Here the CDR3 reads CASSVPQGIYTEAFF. CDR3 nucleotide sequence: TGTGCCAGCAGTGTACCACAGGGTATATACACTGAAGCTTTCTTT.

This chain links TRBV19 with TRBJ1-1; 7 positions agree with TRBD1. V was pared by 3 bases and J by 7 bases, with 2 bases of the junction left unmatched. This CDR3 has 12 residues. Germline CDR1 and CDR2: LNHDA and SQIVND (reference sequence). CDR3 bases: TGTGCCAGTAGTATCCGACAGGGTGAAGCTTTCTTT. Its protein product is CASSIRQGEAFF.

The V and J genes are TRBV27 and TRBJ1-1; 7 bases line up with TRBD1. Germline CDR1 is MNHEY and CDR2 is SMNVEV (reference sequence). The CDR3 is made up of 12 amino acids. V lost 8 bases, J lost 7 bases, and 7 bases stayed unmatched. Here the CDR3 reads CASGRGTVEAFF. CDR3 DNA sequence: TGTGCCAGCGGAAGGGGGACAGTTGAAGCTTTCTTT.

Note on this clone: In the same sample, other DNA sequences code for this CDR3. V usage is TRBV4-1 and J usage is TRBJ1-2, with 7 bases that match TRBD1. The CDR3 is made up of 15 amino acids. Germline CDR1 reads MGHRA; CDR2 reads YSYEKL. V trimming: 2 bases; J trimming: 2 bases; junction bases outside the gene matches: 5. The CDR3 sequence: CASSQPGQINYGYTF. In DNA, the CDR3 is TGCGCCAGCAGCCAACCGGGACAGATAAACTATGGCTACACCTTC.

The gene calls are TRBV5-6 and TRBJ1-2; D is perhaps TRBD1 (6 bases). The CDR3 sequence is 15 residues long. V was pared by 0 bases and J by 8 bases, with 17 bases between. The germline V gene encodes CDR1 SGHDT and CDR2 YYEEEE. CDR3 sequence (DNA): TGTGCCAGCAGCTTGGTGTCCCAGGGGATGAAAGGCTACACCTTC. It translates to CASSLVSQGMKGYTF.

The chain links TRBV7-8 to TRBJ1-1; D gene ambiguous. V was clipped by 1 base and J by 6 bases, with 18 bases between them. The CDR3 runs to 16 residues. CDR1 is SGHVS and CDR2 is FQNEAQ in the germline V gene. The CDR3 reads CASSLGRRPTPAEAFF. CDR3 nucleotide sequence: TGTGCCAGCAGCTTAGGGCGTAGACCGACTCCCGCTGAAGCTTTCTTT.

This chain joins TRBV9 and TRBJ1-2, with TRBD1 matching 10 bases. The CDR3 runs to 15 residues. V dropped 3 bases and J dropped 2; count of bases not matched to a gene: 4. Looked up from germline, CDR1 is SGDLS and CDR2 is YYNGEE. The CDR3 reads CASSARQGANYGYTF. CDR3 DNA: TGTGCCAGCAGCGCAAGACAGGGGGCGAACTATGGCTACACCTTC.